A selection of T cell receptor beta chains follows, all from one sample in a study of shared clonotypes between healthy human individuals. The method was immunoSEQ multiplex PCR; TCRdb's version includes in-frame clones alone and lacks a portion of them. The sample consists of millions of clones, just under 95% of them appearing once. Sequenced sample: naive CD8+ T cells sorted from blood. The receptors derive from a man aged 18 to 29 in good health. The CDR3 runs from the conserved cysteine through the conserved F or W. D genes are given only for firm matches. Expanded clones get a size class; other rows say once, few or many, or leave the size out.

TRBJ1-1	.	TRBV19	.	TGTGCCAGTAGTATAGTGATGGACACTGAAGCTTTCTTT	CASSIVMDTEAFF
TRBJ1-4	.	TRBV27	.	TGTGCCAGCAGTCCCCGGGGGATTCGAGCAACTAATGAAAAACTGTTTTTT	CASSPRGIRATNEKLFF
TRBJ2-7	.	TRBV20-1	.	TGCAGTGCGATAGCATCCTACGATCAGTACTTC	CSAIASYDQYF
TRBJ2-3	.	TRBV5-4	.	TGTGCCAGCAGCTTGATGGCCCCAGGGTGGATAGATACGCAGTATTTT	CASSLMAPGWIDTQYF
TRBJ2-3	.	TRBV13	.	TGTGCCAGCAGCCTGGGGACTTCCACAGATACGCAGTATTTT	CASSLGTSTDTQYF
TRBJ2-1	.	TRBV5-1	.	TGCGCCAGCAGCTTGGCCTCGGGACACACAATACACAATGAGCAGTTCTTC	CASSLASGHTIHNEQFF
TRBJ2-1	.	TRBV7-6	.	TGTGCCAGCAGCTCCCAAATTAACAATGAGCAGTTCTTC	CASSSQINNEQFF
TRBJ2-1	.	TRBV6-1	.	TGTGCCAGCAGTGAAGCAACTTTGCGGGTAAGCTCCTACAATGAGCAGTTCTTC	CASSEATLRVSSYNEQFF
TRBJ1-1	.	TRBV6-5	.	TGTGCCAGCAGCTTTACCGGACATGTGAACACTGAAGCTTTCTTT	CASSFTGHVNTEAFF
TRBJ1-6	TRBD1	TRBV5-6	.	TGTGCCAGCAGCTTGGACGACAGGGGATTAGCGCCCCTCCACTTT	CASSLDDRGLAPLHF
TRBJ2-1	TRBD1	TRBV14	once	TGTGCCAGCAGCCAGCGGGACAGGGGACGAAAAAAGAATGAGCAGTTCTTC	CASSQRDRGRKKNEQFF
TRBJ2-2	.	TRBV30	.	TGTGCCTGGAGCACCCTCGGAGGGCCCGGGGAGCTGTTTTTT	CAWSTLGGPGELFF
TRBJ2-7	.	TRBV4-1	.	TGCGCCAGCAGCCAAGATCACGTACAGTCCTTCTCCTACGAGCAGTACTTC	CASSQDHVQSFSYEQYF
TRBJ2-2	.	TRBV5-1	.	TGCGCCAGCAGCTTGTCTGACAGGCCTGCGAACACCGGGGAGCCGTTTTTT	CASSLSDRPANTGEPFF
TRBJ2-7	.	TRBV9	.	TGTGCCAGCAGCTTGGACGGATCCTACGAGCAGTACTTC	CASSLDGSYEQYF
TRBJ1-2	.	TRBV9	.	TGTGCCAGCTCCCAACCGGCTAGGGGCTACACCTTC	CASSQPARGYTF
TRBJ2-7	.	TRBV28	.	TGTGCCAGCAGTCCAGGGAGGCAGGGGTTCTACGAGCAGTACTTC	CASSPGRQGFYEQYF
TRBJ2-1	.	TRBV27	few	TGTGCCAGCAGTTTATTAGCCAGCATGCTGAGTGAGCAGTTCTTC	CASSLLASMLSEQFF
TRBJ2-7	.	TRBV7-2	.	TGTGCCAGCAGCTTAGTCGTGGAGTCTAGAAACGAGCAGTACTTC	CASSLVVESRNEQYF
TRBJ2-7	TRBD2	TRBV7-9	.	TGTGCCAGCAGCGTAGCGGGAGGTCCGGGGTACGAGCAGTACTTC	CASSVAGGPGYEQYF
TRBJ2-3	.	TRBV9	.	TGTGCCAGCAGCGCCCAGGAAGATACGCAGTATTTT	CASSAQEDTQYF
TRBJ2-4	TRBD2	TRBV14	.	TGTGCCAGCAGCCTCGCGGCTAGCGGGAGTAAGAACATTCAGTACTTC	CASSLAASGSKNIQYF
TRBJ2-5	.	TRBV6-5	.	TGTGCCAGCAGTTACTTCGAAGGGGGGCAAGAGACCCAGTACTTC	CASSYFEGGQETQYF
TRBJ1-2	.	TRBV25-1	.	TGTGCCAGCAGTCCGTGGCTCGGGGCGGGCTACACCTTC	CASSPWLGAGYTF
TRBJ2-3	.	TRBV10-2	.	TGCGCCAGCAGTTCTGAAGGGGATACGCAGTATTTT	CASSSEGDTQYF
TRBJ2-7	.	TRBV13	.	TGTGCCAGCAGCCGGGGGGGACAGGGTTCCTACGAGCAGTACTTC	CASSRGGQGSYEQYF
TRBJ2-5	.	TRBV6-1	once	TGTGCCATCCAATTTGAGGGGGTGTACCAAGAGACCCAGTACTTC	CAIQFEGVYQETQYF
TRBJ2-5	TRBD1	TRBV7-2	.	TGTGCCAGCAGCGGAAGGGACAGGGGAGGGGAGACCCAGTACTTC	CASSGRDRGGETQYF
TRBJ2-1	.	TRBV28	few	TGTGCCAGCAGTTACCCTCACGGAGGTTCCTACAATGAGCAGTTCTTC	CASSYPHGGSYNEQFF
TRBJ2-5	.	TRBV6-1	.	TGTGCCAGCAGTGAATTAGAAGGTCTCCAAGAGACCCAGTACTTC	CASSELEGLQETQYF
TRBJ2-2	.	TRBV5-1	.	TGCGCCAGCAGCTTGGACGGGGGATTCGCCGGGGAGCTGTTTTTT	CASSLDGGFAGELFF
TRBJ2-5	TRBD1	TRBV30	.	TGTGCCTGGAGTGTAGGGCAGGGGGACCAAGAGACCCAGTACTTC	CAWSVGQGDQETQYF
TRBJ2-7	.	TRBV29-1	.	TGCAGCGTTGAAACCCAGGAGGGGTACGAGCAGTACTTC	CSVETQEGYEQYF
TRBJ1-1	.	TRBV5-8	.	TGTGCCAGCAGCTTGGAATTGGGAAATGAAGCTTTCTTT	CASSLELGNEAFF
TRBJ1-6	TRBD1	TRBV11-3	.	TGTGCCAGCAGCGTAGCCCGGGACAGCCCTTTGATAGATAATTCACCCCTCCACTTT	CASSVARDSPLIDNSPLHF
TRBJ1-2	.	TRBV11-2	.	TGTGCCAGCAGCTCAGGACAGTATGGCTACACCTTC	CASSSGQYGYTF
TRBJ2-3	.	TRBV27	.	TGTGCCAGCAGTCCGACCGTTAACACAGATACGCAGTATTTT	CASSPTVNTDTQYF
TRBJ1-6	.	TRBV4-1	once	TGCGCCAGCAGCCAAGCGGCAGATAATTCACCCCTCCACTTT	CASSQAADNSPLHF